Each of the 20 T cell receptor beta chains below was sequenced from the same sample in a study of blood T cell repertoires in COVID-19. Some clones are missing from TCRdb's copy, which holds only in-frame ones; the method was immunoSEQ multiplex PCR. This table has more than 150,000 clones, 85% to 90% appearing once. The specimen was peripheral blood. The receptors were gathered from a man aged 45-60 years with acute or convalescent COVID-19.

The chain uses TRBV19 and TRBJ1-5; tentative D call: TRBD1 (5 bases). The CDR3 has 14 residues. Deletions cut 7 bases from V and 9 bases from J, with 19 bases between. Germline V lookup: CDR1 LNHDA, CDR2 SQIVND (reference sequence). The CDR3 is CASNYHGGDSPQHF. The CDR3 DNA sequence: TGTGCCAGTAACTACCACGGGGGTGATTCGCCCCAGCATTTT.

The J gene is TRBJ1-1, the V gene TRBV19; no firm D call. CDR1 is LNHDA and CDR2 is SQIVND in the germline V gene (reference sequence). CDR3 length: 15 residues. V was shortened by 0 bases and J by 1 base, with 9 bases between the two germline ends. The CDR3 DNA reads as TGTGCCAGTAGTATAGATCAGCGGGGGAACACTGAAGCTTTCTTT. The encoded protein is CASSIDQRGNTEAFF.

The chain carries TRBV19 and TRBJ1-2; 8 positions match TRBD1. The junction had 5 bases not matched to a gene; V was cut back by 4 bases and J by 7 bases. Germline V gene data show CDR1 as LNHDA and CDR2 as SQIVND (reference sequence). CDR3 length: 13 amino acids. The CDR3 nucleotides read TGTGCCAGTAGTAGGGGACAGGCCACTGGCTACACCTTC. Translation gives CASSRGQATGYTF.

In regard to this clone: The same CDR3 can be traced to other DNA sequences in this sample. CDR3 protein: CASSISADTQYF. In DNA form, the CDR3 reads TGTGCCAGTAGTATCTCTGCAGATACGCAGTATTTT. The chain recombines TRBV19 with TRBJ2-3; D is uncertain. This CDR3 has 12 residues. Germline loops: CDR1 LNHDA, CDR2 SQIVND (reference sequence). Trimming pared 3 bases from V and 4 bases from J, leaving 5 bases between.

The chain has TRBV13 and TRBJ2-3; 13 nucleotides match TRBD2. With V trimmed by 6 bases and J by 5 bases, 17 bases remained unmatched. This CDR3 is 19 amino acids long. Germline CDR1 PRHDT, CDR2 FYEKMQ (reference sequence). CDR3: CASSQTGLAGRGREDTQYF. CDR3 sequence (DNA): TGTGCCAGCAGTCAAACGGGACTAGCGGGAAGGGGGAGGGAAGATACGCAGTATTTT.

The chain employs TRBV28 and TRBJ1-2; a weak D match, TRBD1 (5 bases). CDR1 and CDR2 from the germline V gene are MDHEN and SYDVKM. This CDR3 is 15 amino acids long. V lost 6 bases and J lost 4, with 18 bases in between. The CDR3 loop reads CASRPTRWGGYGYTF. The DNA of the CDR3 is TGTGCCAGCAGGCCCACTAGGTGGGGGGGCTATGGCTACACCTTC.

The count of this clone is one. The gene calls are TRBV19 and TRBJ1-2; TRBD1 might be the D (6 bases). CDR1 is LNHDA and CDR2 is SQIVND in the germline V gene (reference sequence). This CDR3 comprises 14 residues. The V and J ends lost 5 bases and 0 bases respectively, with 10 bases between them. The CDR3 DNA follows: TGTGCCAGTAGTGTGGCAGGGGCTAACTATGGCTACACCTTC. As protein: CASSVAGANYGYTF.

This clone appeared a single time. The chain links TRBV11-2 to TRBJ2-4; TRBD2 is a possible D gene (6 bases). V lost 1 base and J lost 8, with 12 bases in between. Germline V lookup: CDR1 SGHAT, CDR2 FQNNGV. The CDR3 has 14 residues. The DNA of the CDR3 is TGTGCCAGCAGCTTAGTCGGAGGGGTGGACATTCAGTACTTC. It is translated as CASSLVGGVDIQYF.

The chain joins TRBV7-2 to TRBJ2-3, with TRBD1 matching 7 bases. The V segment lost 5 bases and the J segment 1 base; nucleotides outside the gene matches: 9. CDR3 length equals 16 residues. Per the germline V gene, CDR1 is SGHTA and CDR2 is FQGNSA. The CDR3 DNA reads TGTGCCAGCAGCCTTAATAGGGGGCGCGGCACAGATACGCAGTATTTT. Its protein product is CASSLNRGRGTDTQYF.

In the case of this clone: An end of the junction differs from the germline gene, which may be a read error. The V and J genes are TRBV24-1 and TRBJ2-1; D may be TRBD1 (5 bases). This CDR3 region has 12 residues. Germline V gene data show CDR1 as KGHDR and CDR2 as SFDVKD. For the CDR3, the DNA is TGTGCCACCAGTGATCCTGACAGAGATCCGGTCTTC. This codes for CATSDPDRDPVF.

The chain combines TRBV4-1 with TRBJ2-1; TRBD2 matches at 10 bases. The V gene end was trimmed by 1 base and the J gene end by 8 bases; junction bases not matched to a gene: 8. Germline V gene lookup returns CDR1 MGHRA and CDR2 YSYEKL. The CDR3 is 16 amino acids. The CDR3 DNA reads as TGCGCCAGCAGCCAAGGAGGACTAGCGGTTTGGGATGAGCAGTTCTTC. Translating it yields CASSQGGLAVWDEQFF.

The CDR3 loop reads CASISTGGAEQFF. The CDR3 DNA sequence: TGTGCCAGCATCTCAACAGGGGGCGCAGAGCAGTTCTTC. This rearrangement joins TRBV7-9 to TRBJ2-1, with 9 bases identical to TRBD1. Germline lookup yields CDR1 SEHNR and CDR2 FQNEAQ (reference sequence). The CDR3 loop spans 13 amino acids. Trimming removed 7 bases from V and 10 bases from J; junction bases left unmatched: 8.

The V gene is TRBV20-1, the J gene TRBJ1-5; D is undetermined. The germline gives CDR1 DFQATT, CDR2 SNEGSKA (reference sequence). The CDR3 consists of 11 residues. V lost 1 base and J lost 7, with 5 bases in between. The CDR3 is CSARGSQPQHF. In DNA form, the CDR3 reads TGCAGTGCTAGAGGGAGCCAGCCCCAGCATTTT.

The rearrangement links TRBV6-2 or TRBV6-3 to TRBJ1-4; D call uncertain. Germline V gene sequence: CDR1 MNHEY, CDR2 SVGEGT. The length of the CDR3 is 15 residues. Deletions cut 5 bases from V and 8 bases from J, with 18 bases between. CDR3 loop: CASSPSGGSREKLFF. The CDR3 DNA sequence: TGTGCCAGCAGTCCAAGTGGCGGGAGTAGGGAAAAACTGTTTTTT.

V and J are TRBV28 and TRBJ2-2, with D perhaps matching TRBD1 (5 bases). CDR1 is MDHEN, CDR2 SYDVKM, per germline. The V gene lost 4 bases and the J gene lost 8 bases, with 17 bases spanning the gap. The CDR3 is 15 residues long. The CDR3 sequence: CASSSHYQGAGELFF. Here the CDR3 DNA reads TGTGCCAGCAGTTCCCACTACCAGGGTGCGGGGGAGCTGTTTTTT. The full variable domain, its missing parts supplied by reference TRBV28 and TRBJ2-2, is DVKVTQSSRYLVKRTGEKVFLECVQDMDHENMFWYRQDPGLGLRLIYFSYDVKMKEKGDIPEGYSVSREKKERFSLILESASTNQTSMYLCASSSHYQGAGELFFGEGSRLTVL.

This chain links TRBV24-1 with TRBJ2-2; 10 bases align to TRBD1. The ends lost 12 bases at V and 5 bases at J; junction bases unmatched: 5. Germline V gives CDR1 KGHDR, CDR2 SFDVKD. This CDR3 is 13 amino acids long. CDR3 coding DNA: TGTGCCGTCGGACAGGGGGTAACCGGGGAGCTGTTTTTT. As protein: CAVGQGVTGELFF.

The CDR3 reads CAWSPKGILPNYGYTF. Here the CDR3 DNA reads TGTGCCTGGAGCCCTAAGGGGATCCTACCTAACTATGGCTACACCTTC. The V and J genes are TRBV30 and TRBJ1-2, with D tentatively TRBD1 (5 bases). Germline CDR1 GTSNPN, CDR2 SVGIG (reference sequence). The CDR3 covers 16 residues. Trimming left V 3 bases short and J 0 bases short, with 17 bases between.

The rearrangement uses TRBV6-5 and TRBJ1-6; 9 bases are a match to TRBD1. The germline V gene encodes CDR1 MNHEY and CDR2 SVGAGI. The CDR3 spans 15 residues. V was pared by 5 bases and J by 6 bases, with 5 bases of the junction left unmatched. The CDR3 nucleotides are TGTGCCAGCAGTCCCCGGACAGGGGCTAATTCACCCCTCCACTTT. Amino acid sequence: CASSPRTGANSPLHF.

The chain uses TRBV20-1 and TRBJ2-1, with 7 bases aligning to TRBD2. Germline-derived CDR1 and CDR2 are DFQATT and SNEGSKA (reference sequence). This CDR3 is built from 11 residues. The V segment lost 7 bases and the J segment 9 bases; nucleotides outside the gene matches: 6. The CDR3 here is CSVTGGGEQFF. CDR3 bases: TGCAGTGTCACGGGGGGTGGTGAGCAGTTCTTC.

This chain connects TRBV11-2 to TRBJ1-6; the D is unclear. V was trimmed by 2 bases and J by 7 bases, leaving 12 bases between them. Germline V gene sequence: CDR1 SGHAT, CDR2 FQNNGV. The CDR3 spans 15 residues. The CDR3 nucleotides are TGTGCCAGCAGCTTATTTGCACCAGGCAATTCACCCCTCCACTTT. Translation gives CASSLFAPGNSPLHF.